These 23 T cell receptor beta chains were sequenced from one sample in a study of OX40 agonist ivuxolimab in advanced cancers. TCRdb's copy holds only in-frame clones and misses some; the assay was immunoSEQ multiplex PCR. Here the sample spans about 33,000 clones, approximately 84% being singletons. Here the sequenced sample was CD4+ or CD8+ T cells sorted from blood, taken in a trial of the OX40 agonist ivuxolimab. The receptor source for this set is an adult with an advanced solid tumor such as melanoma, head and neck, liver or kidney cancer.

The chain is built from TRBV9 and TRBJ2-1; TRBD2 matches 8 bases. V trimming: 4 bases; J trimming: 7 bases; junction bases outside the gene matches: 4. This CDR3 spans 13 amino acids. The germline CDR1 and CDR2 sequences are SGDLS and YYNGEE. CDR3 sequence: CASSLGLVNEQFF. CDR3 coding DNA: TGTGCCAGCAGCCTGGGACTAGTGAATGAGCAGTTCTTC.

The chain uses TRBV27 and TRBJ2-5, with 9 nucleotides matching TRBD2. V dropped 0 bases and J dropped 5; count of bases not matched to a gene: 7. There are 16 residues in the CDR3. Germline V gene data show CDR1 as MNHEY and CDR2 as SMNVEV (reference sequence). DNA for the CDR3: TGTGCCAGCAGTTTATCTGGGCTAGCGGGGAGGGAGACCCAGTACTTC. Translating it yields CASSLSGLAGRETQYF.

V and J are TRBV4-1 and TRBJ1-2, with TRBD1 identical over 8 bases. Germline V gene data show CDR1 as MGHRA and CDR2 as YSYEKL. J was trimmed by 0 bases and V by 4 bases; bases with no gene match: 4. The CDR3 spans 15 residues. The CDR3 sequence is CASSPRQGTNYGYTF. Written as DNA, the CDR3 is TGCGCCAGCAGCCCTAGACAGGGGACTAACTATGGCTACACCTTC.

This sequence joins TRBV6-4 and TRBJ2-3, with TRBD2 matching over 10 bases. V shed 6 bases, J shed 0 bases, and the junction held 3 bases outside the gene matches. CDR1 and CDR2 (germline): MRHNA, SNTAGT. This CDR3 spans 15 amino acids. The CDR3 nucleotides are TGTGCCAGCAGACGGACTAGCGGTAGCACAGATACGCAGTATTTT. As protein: CASRRTSGSTDTQYF.

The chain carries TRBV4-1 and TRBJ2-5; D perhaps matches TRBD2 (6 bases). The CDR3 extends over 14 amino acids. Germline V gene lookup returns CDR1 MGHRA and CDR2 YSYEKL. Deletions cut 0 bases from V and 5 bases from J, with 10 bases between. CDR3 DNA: TGCGCCAGCAGCCAAGAACGGGACTGGGAGACCCAGTACTTC. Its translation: CASSQERDWETQYF.

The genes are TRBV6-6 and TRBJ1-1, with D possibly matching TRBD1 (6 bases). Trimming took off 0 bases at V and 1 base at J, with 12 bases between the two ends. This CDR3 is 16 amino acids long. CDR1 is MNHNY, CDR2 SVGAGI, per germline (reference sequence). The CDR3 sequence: CASSYSRDTPNTEAFF. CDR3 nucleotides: TGTGCCAGCAGTTACTCCCGGGACACCCCGAACACTGAAGCTTTCTTT.

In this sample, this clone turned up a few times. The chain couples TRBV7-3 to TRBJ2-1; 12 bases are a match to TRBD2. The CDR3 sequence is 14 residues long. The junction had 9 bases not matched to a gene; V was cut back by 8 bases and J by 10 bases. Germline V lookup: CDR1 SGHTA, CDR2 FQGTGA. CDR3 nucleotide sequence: TGTGCCAGCGCGACTAGCGGGGGCCCCACGGAGCAGTTCTTC. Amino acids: CASATSGGPTEQFF.

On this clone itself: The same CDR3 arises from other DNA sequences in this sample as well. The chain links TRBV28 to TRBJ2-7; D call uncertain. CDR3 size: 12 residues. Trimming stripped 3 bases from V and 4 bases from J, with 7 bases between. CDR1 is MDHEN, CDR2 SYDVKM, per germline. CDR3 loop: CASSFLSYEQYF. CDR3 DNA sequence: TGTGCCAGCAGTTTTTTGTCATACGAGCAGTACTTC.

Here the CDR3 reads CASSFRGVYYEQYF. Written as DNA, the CDR3 is TGTGCCAGCAGTTTCAGAGGGGTTTACTACGAGCAGTACTTC. The V call is TRBV28, the J call TRBJ2-7; possibly TRBD1 or TRBD2 for D (5 bases each). Germline CDR1 and CDR2: MDHEN and SYDVKM. This CDR3 contains 14 residues. V shed 3 bases and J shed 3 bases, with 12 bases lying between them.

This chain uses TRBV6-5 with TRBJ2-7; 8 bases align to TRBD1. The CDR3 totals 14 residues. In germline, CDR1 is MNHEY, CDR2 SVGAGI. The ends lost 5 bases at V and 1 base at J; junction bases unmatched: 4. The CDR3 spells CASSPGTGSYEQYF. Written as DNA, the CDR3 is TGTGCCAGCAGTCCCGGGACAGGTTCCTACGAGCAGTACTTC.

This CDR3 reads CSVARDYEQYF. In DNA form, the CDR3 reads TGCAGCGTTGCCAGGGACTACGAGCAGTACTTC. This chain uses TRBV29-1 with TRBJ2-7, with D possibly being TRBD1 (5 bases). The germline V gene has CDR1 SQVTM and CDR2 ANQGSEA. The CDR3 totals 11 residues. Between the trimmed V and J ends, which lost 4 bases and 3 bases, there was a span of 7 bases.

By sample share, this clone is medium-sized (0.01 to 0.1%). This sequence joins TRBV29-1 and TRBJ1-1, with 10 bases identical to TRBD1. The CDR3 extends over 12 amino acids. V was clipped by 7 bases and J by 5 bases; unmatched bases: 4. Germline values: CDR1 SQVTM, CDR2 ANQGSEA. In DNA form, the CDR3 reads TGCAGCGCTAGGACAGGGGGAACTGAAGCTTTCTTT. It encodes CSARTGGTEAFF. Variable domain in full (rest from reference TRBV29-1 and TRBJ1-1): SAVISQKPSRDICQRGTSLTIQCQVDSQVTMMFWYRQQPGQSLTLIATANQGSEATYESGFVIDKFPISRPNLTFSTLTVSNMSPEDSSIYLCSARTGGTEAFFGQGTRLTVV.

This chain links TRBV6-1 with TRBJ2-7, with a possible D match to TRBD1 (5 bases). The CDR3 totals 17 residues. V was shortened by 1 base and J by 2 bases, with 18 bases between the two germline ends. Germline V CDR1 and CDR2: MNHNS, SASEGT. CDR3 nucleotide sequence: TGTGCCAGCAGTGAAGAGGATCGTGCAGGGTCCCCCTACGAGCAGTACTTC. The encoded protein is CASSEEDRAGSPYEQYF.

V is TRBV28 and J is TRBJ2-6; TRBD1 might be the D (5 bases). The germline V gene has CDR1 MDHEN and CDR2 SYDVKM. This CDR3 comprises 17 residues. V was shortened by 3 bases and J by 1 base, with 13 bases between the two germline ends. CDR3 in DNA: TGTGCCAGCAGTTTCGAACAGGCTTATTCTGGGGCCAACGTCCTGACTTTC. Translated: CASSFEQAYSGANVLTF.

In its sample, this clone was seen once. In DNA form, the CDR3 reads TGTGCCAGCAGCATGGGGGAGGATTGGGAGACCCAGTACTTC. It codes for CASSMGEDWETQYF. The chain combines TRBV7-9 with TRBJ2-5, with D perhaps TRBD2 (6 bases). The CDR3 spans 14 residues. Germline V lookup: CDR1 SEHNR, CDR2 FQNEAQ (reference sequence). Trimming took 5 bases from V and 5 from J, leaving 15 bases between them.

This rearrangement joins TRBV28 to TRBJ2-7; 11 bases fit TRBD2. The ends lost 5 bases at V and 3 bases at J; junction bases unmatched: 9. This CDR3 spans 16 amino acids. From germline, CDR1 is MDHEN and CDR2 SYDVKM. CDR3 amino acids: CASSLSTSGKIYEQYF. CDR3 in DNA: TGTGCCAGCAGTCTCTCGACTAGCGGGAAAATCTACGAGCAGTACTTC.

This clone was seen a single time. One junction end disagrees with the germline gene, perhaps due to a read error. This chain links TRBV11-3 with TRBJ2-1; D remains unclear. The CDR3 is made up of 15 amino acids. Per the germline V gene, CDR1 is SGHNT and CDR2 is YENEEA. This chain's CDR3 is CANSKTESSYNEQFF. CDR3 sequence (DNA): TGTGCCAACAGCAAAACGGAGAGCTCCTACAATGAGCAGTTCTTC.

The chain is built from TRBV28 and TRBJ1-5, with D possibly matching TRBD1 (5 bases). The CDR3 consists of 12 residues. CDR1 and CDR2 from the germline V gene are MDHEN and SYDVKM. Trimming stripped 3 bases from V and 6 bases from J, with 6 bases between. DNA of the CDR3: TGTGCCAGCAGTTTCCAGGGTCAGCCCCAGCATTTT. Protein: CASSFQGQPQHF.

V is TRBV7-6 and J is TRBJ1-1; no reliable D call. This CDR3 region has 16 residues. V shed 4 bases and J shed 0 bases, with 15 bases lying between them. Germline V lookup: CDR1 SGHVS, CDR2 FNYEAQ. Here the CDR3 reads CASSSRSGRMNTEAFF. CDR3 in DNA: TGTGCCAGCAGCTCCCGGTCCGGACGGATGAACACTGAAGCTTTCTTT. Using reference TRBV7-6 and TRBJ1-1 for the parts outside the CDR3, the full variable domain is GAGVSQSPRYKVTKRGQDVALRCDPISGHVSLYWYRQALGQGPEFLTYFNYEAQQDKSGLPNDRFSAERPEGSISTLTIQRTEQRDSAMYRCASSSRSGRMNTEAFFGQGTRLTVV.

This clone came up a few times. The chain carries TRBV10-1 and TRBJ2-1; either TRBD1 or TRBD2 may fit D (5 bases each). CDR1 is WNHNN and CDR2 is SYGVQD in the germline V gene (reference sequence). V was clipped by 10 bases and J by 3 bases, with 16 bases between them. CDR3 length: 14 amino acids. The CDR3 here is CANSPGTHYNEQFF. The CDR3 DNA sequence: TGCGCCAACTCACCCGGGACGCACTACAATGAGCAGTTCTTC.

In DNA form, the CDR3 reads TGTGCCACCACGAGCCAGGGAAATGAGCAGTTCTTC. Residues: CATTSQGNEQFF. The rearrangement uses TRBV27 and TRBJ2-1; D perhaps matches TRBD1 (5 bases). The germline V and J ends were trimmed by 10 bases and 7 bases, with 14 bases remaining between them. CDR3 length equals 12 residues. In germline, CDR1 is MNHEY, CDR2 SMNVEV (reference sequence).

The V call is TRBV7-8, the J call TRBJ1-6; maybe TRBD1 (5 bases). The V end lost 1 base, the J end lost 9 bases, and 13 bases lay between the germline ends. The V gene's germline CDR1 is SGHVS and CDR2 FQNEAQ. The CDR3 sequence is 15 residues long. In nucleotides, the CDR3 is TGTGCCAGCAGCTTAGTCGCAGGGCCGGGTTCACCCCTCCACTTT. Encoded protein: CASSLVAGPGSPLHF.

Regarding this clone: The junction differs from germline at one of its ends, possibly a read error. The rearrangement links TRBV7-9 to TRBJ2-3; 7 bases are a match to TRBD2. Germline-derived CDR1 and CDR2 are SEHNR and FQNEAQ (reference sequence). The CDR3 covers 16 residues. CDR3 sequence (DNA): TGCGCCAGCAGCCAAGAACGCCGGGGGGGCACAGATACGCAGTATTTT. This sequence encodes CASSQERRGGTDTQYF. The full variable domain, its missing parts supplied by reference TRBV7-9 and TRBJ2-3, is DTGVSQNPRHKITKRGQNVTFRCDPISEHNRLYWYRQTLGQGPEFLTYFQNEAQLEKSRLLSDRFSAERPKGSFSTLEIQRTEQGDSAMYLCASSQERRGGTDTQYFGPGTRLTVL.